These 6 T cell receptor beta chains were all obtained from the same sample, sequenced in a study of cytomegalovirus exposure and HLA in healthy donors. PCR was performed using 60 Vbeta and 13 Jbeta primers. TCRdb's copy holds only in-frame clones and misses some; the assay was immunoSEQ multiplex PCR. The repertoire has about 180,000 clones, about three quarters of them found once; the top ten carry approximately 1.5%. The sample consisted of PBMCs. The receptors shown here come from a man aged 18 to 29 in good health and CMV-seronegative.

This clone appeared a single time. V gene TRBV6-5 combines with J gene TRBJ1-2; D possibly corresponds to TRBD1 (6 bases). Trimming shortened V by 6 bases and J by 8 bases, and 19 bases separated the two germline ends. From germline, CDR1 is MNHEY and CDR2 SVGAGI. CDR3 length: 14 residues. CDR3 DNA: TGTGCCAGCAGCTCAACCGGGACAACTAAAGGCTACACCTTC. This translates into CASSSTGTTKGYTF.

V usage is TRBV14 and J usage is TRBJ2-3; 10 bases line up with TRBD2. Trimming took 0 bases from V and 6 from J; bases not matched to a gene: 9. CDR3 length: 17 residues. CDR1 and CDR2 (germline): SGHDN, FVKESK. The DNA of the CDR3 is TGTGCCAGCAGCCAAGATTGGAGCGGGGGGGCCGGGGATACGCAGTATTTT. Its protein is CASSQDWSGGAGDTQYF.

The chain has TRBV5-1 and TRBJ2-2, with TRBD2 matching 10 bases. Unmatched junction bases numbered 5, after V lost 6 bases and J lost 0 bases. Germline-derived CDR1 and CDR2 are SGHRS and YFSETQ. This CDR3 is 16 amino acids long. This CDR3 is CASKWLAGANTGELFF. CDR3 nucleotides: TGCGCCAGCAAGTGGCTAGCGGGAGCGAACACCGGGGAGCTGTTTTTT.

This sequence joins TRBV27 and TRBJ2-1; 10 bases align to TRBD2. Trimming took 7 bases from V and 3 from J; bases not matched to a gene: 6. The germline V gene has CDR1 MNHEY and CDR2 SMNVEV (reference sequence). CDR3 length: 15 amino acids. The CDR3 nucleotides read TGTGCCAGCAATCGGACTAGCGGAGTCTACAATGAGCAGTTCTTC. As protein: CASNRTSGVYNEQFF.

The rearrangement links TRBV19 to TRBJ2-1, with no clear D. Per the germline V gene, CDR1 is LNHDA and CDR2 is SQIVND (reference sequence). V was trimmed by 3 bases and J by 0 bases, leaving 9 bases between them. The CDR3 extends over 15 amino acids. Written as DNA, the CDR3 is TGTGCCAGTAGTATTTTCCTAAACTCCTACAATGAGCAGTTCTTC. This gives the protein CASSIFLNSYNEQFF.

The chain uses TRBV11-2 and TRBJ2-3, with a possible D match to TRBD2 (5 bases). Trimming stripped 5 bases from V and 6 bases from J, with 12 bases between. Germline V gives CDR1 SGHAT, CDR2 FQNNGV. The CDR3 covers 13 residues. DNA for the CDR3: TGTGCCAGCAGCCCCGGGGTTGGGGATACGCAGTATTTT. Encoded protein: CASSPGVGDTQYF.